This TCR beta chain derives from a study of CD8+CD57+ T cells in acquired aplastic anemia. Trimming took 3 bases from V and 6 from J; bases not matched to a gene: 3. Germline assignment: CDR1 SEHNR and CDR2 FQNEAQ (reference sequence). The CDR3 loop spans 13 amino acids. Genomic DNA was employed as the template in profiling TCR beta VDJ and CDR3. MiXCR was run by TCRdb on the reads, yielding one entry per CDR3 protein. The data hold around 200,000 distinct CDR3 sequences, with around 50% observed a single time. Before being chosen for sequencing, patients had shown CD8+CD57+ cell expansion by flow cytometry.

The source is a human donor with aplastic anemia. The genes are TRBV7-9 and TRBJ2-7, with 9 bases matching TRBD1. Sequencing was done on a sample of sorted CD4+, CD8+, or CD8+CD57+ T cells (not recorded which) from PBMCs. The DNA for the CDR3 is TGTGCCAGCAGCTTCCCGGACAGGGGCGAGCAGTACTTC. Its translation is CASSFPDRGEQYF. The variable domain in full, with the rest retrieved from reference TRBV7-9 and TRBJ2-7, is DTGVSQNPRHKITKRGQNVTFRCDPISEHNRLYWYRQTLGQGPEFLTYFQNEAQLEKSRLLSDRFSAERPKGSFSTLEIQRTEQGDSAMYLCASSFPDRGEQYFGPGTRLTVT.